Listed below are T cell receptor beta chains from one sample, sequenced in a study of blood T cell repertoires in COVID-19. Clones were read by immunoSEQ multiplex PCR, and TCRdb kept only the in-frame ones, dropping some. The repertoire has more than 95,000 clones, 80% of them found once; the top ten carry more than 20%. The sequencing sample was made of peripheral blood. The receptors shown here come from a human donor in a cohort sampled during active COVID-19. Each CDR3 is given with its conserved first and last residue. The D gene is left open where the match is weak. Clone size is given for some rows only: seen once, a few or many times, or a class if the clone is expanded.

TGCGCCAGCAGCCCAGGACAGGGACGAACCGGGGAGCTGTTTTTT CASSPGQGRTGELFF TRBJ2-2 TRBD1 NA TRBV4-1
TGTGCCAGCAGCTTAGGGCTAGCGGGAGTGGTCGGGGAGCTGTTTTTT CASSLGLAGVVGELFF TRBJ2-2 TRBD2 NA TRBV7-2
TGTGCCAGCAGCTTATCGAGCGGAAGCGGGGGTATGTATGAGCAGTTCTTC CASSLSSGSGGMYEQFF TRBJ2-1 TRBD2 NA TRBV7-9
TGTGCCTCAAGGACAGGGGAAGGTTCTGGGGCCAACGTCCTGACTTTC CASRTGEGSGANVLTF TRBJ2-6 TRBD1 NA TRBV2
TGCAGCGATCGGGGGTCTAGCACAGATACGCAGTATTTT CSDRGSSTDTQYF TRBJ2-3 NA few TRBV29-1
TGTGCCAGCAGCTTAGTGTCGACAGGGCACTACACCTTC CASSLVSTGHYTF TRBJ1-2 TRBD1 NA TRBV7-2
TGTGCCAGCAGCCAAAGGGGAAGGGTCGCCGAGCAGTACTTC CASSQRGRVAEQYF TRBJ2-7 NA NA TRBV3-1/TRBV3-2
TGCAGCGTCCCGGGACAGGCAACCTACGAGCAGTACTTC CSVPGQATYEQYF TRBJ2-7 TRBD1 NA TRBV29-1
TGTGCCATCAGTGAGCCCCGGACAGGGAACCTTTATGGCTACACCTTC CAISEPRTGNLYGYTF TRBJ1-2 TRBD1 once TRBV10-3
TGTGCCAGCAGTTCGGGGGGGCGAACCGGGGAGCTGTTTTTT CASSSGGRTGELFF TRBJ2-2 TRBD2 NA TRBV28
TGTGCCAGCTCACTTACCGCGGGAGATCCCACAGATACGCAGTATTTT CASSLTAGDPTDTQYF TRBJ2-3 TRBD2 NA TRBV18
TGCGCCAGCAGCTTTAGCGGGGGACTACAAGAGACCCAGTACTTC CASSFSGGLQETQYF TRBJ2-5 TRBD2 few TRBV5-1
TGTGCCAGCAGTTTCGGACAGGGGCTAGATACGCAGTATTTT CASSFGQGLDTQYF TRBJ2-3 TRBD1 NA TRBV27
TGTGCCAGCAGCTTAGCCAGCTCTGGAAACACCATATATTTT CASSLASSGNTIYF TRBJ1-3 NA NA TRBV7-6
TGTGCCAGCAGTGCCCAGGCTGGGACTGAAGCTTTCTTT CASSAQAGTEAFF TRBJ1-1 NA NA TRBV28
TGTGCCAGCAGTTTCGACACTGGCTACACCTTC CASSFDTGYTF TRBJ1-2 NA NA TRBV6-6
TGTGCCAGCAGCGACGGACTAGCCAAGGAGGGTCAGTACTTC CASSDGLAKEGQYF TRBJ2-7 TRBD2 NA TRBV9
TGTGCCAGCAGCCCCCGGACTAGCGGGGGGCGGAACACCGGGGAGCTGTTTTTT CASSPRTSGGRNTGELFF TRBJ2-2 TRBD2 NA TRBV5-4
TGTGCCAGCGGTCGGACTAGCCGAATCTACAATGAGCAGTTCTTC CASGRTSRIYNEQFF TRBJ2-1 TRBD2 NA TRBV27
TGTGCCAGCAGTTTACGACCCCCGGGACAGGGGGGCAAATGGGAGCAGTTCTTC CASSLRPPGQGGKWEQFF TRBJ2-1 TRBD1 NA TRBV27
TGCGCCAGCAGCCAAGAAATCGACTTACAAGCTAACTATGGCTACACCTTC CASSQEIDLQANYGYTF TRBJ1-2 NA NA TRBV4-1
TGTGCCAGCAGTTACCGGAGTACCTCCCCGGACTACGAGCAGTACTTC CASSYRSTSPDYEQYF TRBJ2-7 NA NA TRBV6-2/TRBV6-3
TGCGCCAGCAGCTCTCAGGGGACTAATGAAAAACTGTTTTTT CASSSQGTNEKLFF TRBJ1-4 NA NA TRBV5-1
TGTGCCAGTAGTAGGGACAGGGGTATCTACGAGCAGTACTTC CASSRDRGIYEQYF TRBJ2-7 TRBD1 NA TRBV19
TGTGCCATCAGTGCGGGATACAATGAGCAGTTCTTC CAISAGYNEQFF TRBJ2-1 NA NA TRBV10-3
TGTGCCAGCAGCTACTACACAGATACGCAGTATTTT CASSYYTDTQYF TRBJ2-3 NA NA TRBV7-2
TGTGCCGGCGGGCTAACCGGGGCCAACGTCCTGACTTTC CAGGLTGANVLTF TRBJ2-6 NA NA TRBV11-2
TGTGCCAGCAGCCAAGATGTGCAGTACCAGCCCCAGCATTTT CASSQDVQYQPQHF TRBJ1-5 NA few TRBV3-1/TRBV3-2
TGTGCCTGGAGAGGTGGGGGGGCCGTGGTGACCCAGTACTTC CAWRGGGAVVTQYF TRBJ2-5 NA NA TRBV30
TGTGCCAGCAGCCTAACAGGGGCTGGAAACACCATATATTTT CASSLTGAGNTIYF TRBJ1-3 TRBD1 NA TRBV3-1/TRBV3-2
TGTGCCAGCAGCCGACAGGCAGATAATGAAAAACTGTTTTTT CASSRQADNEKLFF TRBJ1-4 NA many TRBV4-2
TGTGCCAGCAGCTTAATTTTAGCGGGGGGGGGTTTTGCCAAAAACATTCAGTACTTC CASSLILAGGGFAKNIQYF TRBJ2-4 TRBD2 NA TRBV7-2
TGTGCCAGTAGTATAGACTCATACTCGTACGCGAACACCGGGGAGCTGTTTTTT CASSIDSYSYANTGELFF TRBJ2-2 NA NA TRBV19
TGTGCCAGCAGCCAACAGACTAGCGGGGGGTGGAAGGGGAACATTCAGTACTTC CASSQQTSGGWKGNIQYF TRBJ2-4 TRBD2 NA TRBV4-2
TGTGCCAGCAGCCCTACTCGCGCTGAAGCTTTCTTT CASSPTRAEAFF TRBJ1-1 NA NA TRBV7-9
TGCGCCAGCAGCCCCTATAGCGGGGTTGAGACCCAGTACTTC CASSPYSGVETQYF TRBJ2-5 TRBD2 NA TRBV5-1
TGTGCCAGCAGTTCCCCCCACGACTCGAGCTCTGGAAACACCATATATTTT CASSSPHDSSSGNTIYF TRBJ1-3 NA NA TRBV28
TGTGCCAGCAGAGGGGGTAGCAATCAGCCCCAGCATTTT CASRGGSNQPQHF TRBJ1-5 NA once TRBV27
TGTGCCAGTACCAAGGCGGGGGGGAGCTCCTACAATGAGCAGTTCTTC CASTKAGGSSYNEQFF TRBJ2-1 TRBD2 NA TRBV19
TGTGCCAGCAGCTTGGAAGGGGGCAGGAACACTGAAGCTTTCTTT CASSLEGGRNTEAFF TRBJ1-1 TRBD1 NA TRBV5-4
TGCGCCAGCAGTGAGGTCTCCGGACAGACCTCCTACGAGCAGTACTTC CASSEVSGQTSYEQYF TRBJ2-7 NA once TRBV10-2
TGTGCCAGCAGCTTAGACGGAGGGACAGATACGCAGTATTTT CASSLDGGTDTQYF TRBJ2-3 NA NA TRBV5-5
TGTGCCAGTAGTATCACCAGGGCTCAAAGTAACTATGGCTACACCTTC CASSITRAQSNYGYTF TRBJ1-2 NA NA TRBV19